A selection of T cell receptor beta chains follows, all from one sample in a study of blood T cell repertoires in COVID-19. The data were produced by immunoSEQ multiplex PCR, yet TCRdb's version contains in-frame clones alone and is incomplete. The repertoire holds some 260,000 clones, 88% seen once, with around 0.99% in the top ten. Sequenced input: peripheral blood. The receptors here all came from a woman in her thirties or forties who had recovered from COVID-19. Each CDR3 is given with its conserved first and last residue. D genes are given only for firm matches. Only some rows state a clone size, as once, few, many or a class for expanded clones.

>NA|16|TRBD2|TRBJ2-3|TRBV19
CASSPLAGGLTDTQYF
TGTGCCAGTAGTCCCCTAGCGGGAGGTCTTACAGATACGCAGTATTTT
>NA|14|TRBD1|TRBJ1-2|TRBV19
CASSQDRGNYGYTF
TGTGCCAGTAGCCAAGACAGGGGGAACTATGGCTACACCTTC
>few|16|NA|TRBJ1-1|TRBV5-4
CASSPRAGPGAIEAFF
TGTGCCAGCAGCCCCCGCGCCGGCCCAGGGGCCATAGAAGCTTTCTTT
>NA|14|NA|TRBJ2-3|TRBV11-2
CASSFRQVVDTQYF
TGTGCCAGCAGCTTCCGGCAGGTAGTAGATACGCAGTATTTT
>NA|16|TRBD1|TRBJ2-1|TRBV7-9
CASSPRTGSSYNEQFF
TGTGCCAGCAGCCCGCGGACAGGTAGCTCCTACAATGAGCAGTTCTTC
>NA|11|TRBD1|TRBJ2-2|TRBV29-1
CSGQGAGELFF
TGCAGCGGCCAGGGGGCCGGGGAGCTGTTTTTT
>once|15|TRBD1|TRBJ1-1|TRBV6-4
CASRADRGRDTEAFF
TGTGCCAGCAGGGCGGACAGGGGGCGCGACACTGAAGCTTTCTTT
>NA|17|NA|TRBJ2-1|TRBV3-1/TRBV3-2
CASSQQGLQGFYNEQFF
TGTGCCAGCAGCCAACAGGGATTACAGGGCTTTTACAATGAGCAGTTCTTC
>NA|15|NA|TRBJ1-6|TRBV19
CASSSISGGRSPLHF
TGTGCCAGTAGTTCCATCAGCGGGGGGCGATCACCCCTCCACTTT
>NA|16|NA|TRBJ1-3|TRBV6-5
CASSYGGGAVGNTIYF
TGTGCCAGCAGTTATGGTGGGGGGGCGGTTGGAAACACCATATATTTT
>NA|15|TRBD2|TRBJ2-2|TRBV7-3
CASTHSGRGVGELFF
TGTGCCAGCACCCATAGCGGGAGGGGCGTCGGGGAGCTGTTTTTT
>NA|14|TRBD1|TRBJ1-2|TRBV2
CASVGQGTTGGYTF
TGTGCCAGCGTGGGACAGGGCACTACCGGGGGCTACACCTTC
>NA|15|TRBD2|TRBJ2-1|TRBV27
CASAPGTSGYNEQFF
TGTGCCAGCGCCCCCGGGACTAGCGGCTACAATGAGCAGTTCTTC
>few|16|NA|TRBJ2-2|TRBV4-3
CASSQEPPGNTGELFF
TGCGCCAGCAGCCAAGAGCCCCCCGGGAACACCGGGGAGCTGTTTTTT
>once|14|TRBD1|TRBJ1-5|TRBV6-1
CASSEDRGNQPQHF
TGTGCCAGCAGTGAGGACAGGGGAAATCAGCCCCAGCATTTT
>NA|13|NA|TRBJ1-2|TRBV7-2
CASSLGGARDYTF
TGTGCCAGCAGCTTAGGTGGGGCCAGGGACTACACCTTC
>NA|15|TRBD1|TRBJ2-2|TRBV19
CASRTGQTNTGELFF
TGTGCCAGTAGGACGGGACAGACGAACACCGGGGAGCTGTTTTTT
>NA|13|NA|TRBJ1-2|TRBV27
CASSGATAKDYTF
TGTGCCAGCAGTGGGGCTACAGCCAAAGACTACACCTTC
>NA|14|TRBD1|TRBJ2-2|TRBV27
CASRRTGGAGELFF
TGTGCCAGCAGGCGGACAGGGGGGGCCGGGGAGCTGTTTTTT
>few|15|NA|TRBJ2-1|TRBV5-1
CASSALAGSYNEQFF
TGCGCCAGCAGCGCGCTGGCAGGGTCCTACAATGAGCAGTTCTTC
>NA|18|TRBD1|TRBJ2-1|TRBV24-1
CATSGHLGDSHSYNEQFF
TGTGCCACCAGTGGCCACCTTGGGGACAGCCACTCCTACAATGAGCAGTTCTTC
>NA|12|NA|TRBJ2-2|TRBV6-6
CASSHLRGELFF
TGTGCCAGCAGCCATCTCCGGGGGGAGCTGTTTTTT
>NA|13|NA|TRBJ1-2|TRBV29-1
CSVLRPGGEGYTF
TGCAGCGTTCTCCGACCGGGCGGGGAGGGCTACACCTTC
>NA|14|TRBD1|TRBJ1-2|TRBV30
CACVGDRGFYGYTF
TGTGCCTGCGTCGGGGACAGGGGGTTCTATGGCTACACCTTC
>once|14|TRBD1|TRBJ1-1|TRBV5-4
CASSRPSQGAEAFF
TGTGCCAGCAGCCGCCCATCCCAGGGGGCTGAAGCTTTCTTT
>NA|14|TRBD1|TRBJ1-1|TRBV27
CASSTTGDNTEAFF
TGTGCCAGCAGTACGACAGGGGACAACACTGAAGCTTTCTTT
>NA|15|NA|TRBJ1-3|TRBV19
CASSLAESSGNTIYF
TGTGCCAGTAGCCTTGCGGAAAGCTCTGGAAACACCATATATTTT